This T cell receptor (beta chain) comes out of a study of PD-1 blockade in classical Hodgkin lymphoma. Whole-study results and caveats: A significant rise in TCR diversity was seen by C4D1 for CD4+ cells but not for CD8+ cells.

TCRdb keeps only in-frame clones here, not all; method: immunoSEQ multiplex PCR. Of under 40,000 clones detected, roughly four fifths appear once; the ten largest clones hold about 18%. Notes on this clone: The antigen remains undetermined.

CDR3 length: 12 amino acids. Time point meaning: cycle 4 day 1 (C4D1), after six to seven weeks of nivolumab. Every patient experienced relapse after autologous stem cell transplantation, and brentuximab vedotin exposure varied. The source of this sequence is a human donor with classical Hodgkin lymphoma. The rearrangement uses TRBV21-1 and TRBJ2-7. TRBV21-1 is a pseudogene segment. Specimen: peripheral blood mononuclear cells (PBMCs), collected before the fourth cycle of nivolumab. CDR3: CASSKRAYEQYV. The CDR3, as DNA: TGTGCCAGCAGCAAAAGGGCCTACGAGCAGTACGTC.